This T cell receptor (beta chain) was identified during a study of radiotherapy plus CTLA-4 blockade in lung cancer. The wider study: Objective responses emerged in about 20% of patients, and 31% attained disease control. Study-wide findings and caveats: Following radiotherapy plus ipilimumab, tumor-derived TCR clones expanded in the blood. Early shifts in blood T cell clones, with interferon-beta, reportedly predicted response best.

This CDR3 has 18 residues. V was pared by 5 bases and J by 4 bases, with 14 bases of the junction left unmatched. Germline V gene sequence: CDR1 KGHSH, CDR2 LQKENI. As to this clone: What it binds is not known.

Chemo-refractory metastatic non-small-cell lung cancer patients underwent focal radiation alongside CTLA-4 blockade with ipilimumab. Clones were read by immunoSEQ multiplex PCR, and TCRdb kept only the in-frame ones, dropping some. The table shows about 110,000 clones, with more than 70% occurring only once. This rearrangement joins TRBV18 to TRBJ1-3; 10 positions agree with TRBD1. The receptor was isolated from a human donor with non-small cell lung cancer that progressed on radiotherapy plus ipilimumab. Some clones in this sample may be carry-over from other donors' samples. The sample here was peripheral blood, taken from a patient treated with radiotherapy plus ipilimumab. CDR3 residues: CASSKTPGGQGRGNTIYF. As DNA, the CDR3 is TGTGCCAGCTCAAAGACTCCGGGGGGACAGGGGAGAGGAAACACCATATATTTT. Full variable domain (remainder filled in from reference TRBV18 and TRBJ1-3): NAGVMQNPRHLVRRRGQEARLRCSPMKGHSHVYWYRQLPEEGLKFMVYLQKENIIDESGMPKERFSAEFPKEGPSILRIQQVVRGDSAAYFCASSKTPGGQGRGNTIYFGEGSWLTVV.